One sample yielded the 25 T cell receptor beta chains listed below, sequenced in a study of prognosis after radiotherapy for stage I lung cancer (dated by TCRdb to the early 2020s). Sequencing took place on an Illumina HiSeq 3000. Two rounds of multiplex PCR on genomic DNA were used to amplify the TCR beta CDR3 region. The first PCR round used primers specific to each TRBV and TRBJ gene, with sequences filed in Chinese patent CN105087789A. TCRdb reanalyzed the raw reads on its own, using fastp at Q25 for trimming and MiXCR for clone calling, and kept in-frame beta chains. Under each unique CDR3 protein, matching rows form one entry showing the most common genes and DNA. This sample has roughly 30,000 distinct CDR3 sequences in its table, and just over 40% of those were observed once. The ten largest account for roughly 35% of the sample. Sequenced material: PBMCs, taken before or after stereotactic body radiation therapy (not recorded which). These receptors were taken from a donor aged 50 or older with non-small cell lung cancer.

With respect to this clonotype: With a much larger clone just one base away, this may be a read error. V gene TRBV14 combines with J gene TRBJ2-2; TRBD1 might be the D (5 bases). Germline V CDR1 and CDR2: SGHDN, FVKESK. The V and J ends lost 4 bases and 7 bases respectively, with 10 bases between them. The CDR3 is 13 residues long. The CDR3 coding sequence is TGTGCCAGCAGCCGACTGCAGGGCGGGGAGCTGTTTTTT. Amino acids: CASSRLQGGELFF.

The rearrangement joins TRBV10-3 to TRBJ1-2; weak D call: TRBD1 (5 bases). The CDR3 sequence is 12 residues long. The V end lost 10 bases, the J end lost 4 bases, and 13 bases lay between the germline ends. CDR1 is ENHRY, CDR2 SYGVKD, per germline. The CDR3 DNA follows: TGTGCCAGCCTAGGAGGGGTCTATGGCTACACCTTC. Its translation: CASLGGVYGYTF.

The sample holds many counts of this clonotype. CDR3 bases: TGTGCCAGCAGAAGAGGGATGGAGACCCAGTACTTC. Protein product: CASRRGMETQYF. The chain combines TRBV2 with TRBJ2-5; D may be TRBD2 (5 bases). The germline V and J ends were trimmed by 6 bases and 5 bases, with 10 bases remaining between them. Germline V CDR1 and CDR2: SNHLY, FYNNEI. This CDR3 is 12 amino acids long.

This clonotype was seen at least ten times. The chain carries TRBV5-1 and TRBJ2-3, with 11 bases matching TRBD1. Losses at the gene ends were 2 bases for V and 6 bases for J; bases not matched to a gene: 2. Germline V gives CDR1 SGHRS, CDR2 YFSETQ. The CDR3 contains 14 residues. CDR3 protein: CASSFGQGADTQYF. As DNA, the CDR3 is TGCGCCAGCAGCTTCGGACAGGGGGCGGATACGCAGTATTTT.

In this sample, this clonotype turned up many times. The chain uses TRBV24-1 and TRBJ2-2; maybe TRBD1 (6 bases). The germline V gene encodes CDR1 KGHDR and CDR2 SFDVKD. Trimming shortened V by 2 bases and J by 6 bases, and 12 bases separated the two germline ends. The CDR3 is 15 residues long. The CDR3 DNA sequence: TGTGCCACCAGTGATTCTGACAGGACCTCCGGGGAGCTGTTTTTT. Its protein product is CATSDSDRTSGELFF.

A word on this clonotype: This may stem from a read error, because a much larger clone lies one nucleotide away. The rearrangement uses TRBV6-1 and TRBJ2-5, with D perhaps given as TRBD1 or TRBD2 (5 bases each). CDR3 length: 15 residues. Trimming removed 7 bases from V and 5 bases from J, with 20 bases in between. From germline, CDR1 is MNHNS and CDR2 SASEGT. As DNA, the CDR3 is TGTGCCAGCATCCCACTCGATCTCGAGGGGGAGACCCAGTACTTC. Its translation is CASIPLDLEGETQYF.

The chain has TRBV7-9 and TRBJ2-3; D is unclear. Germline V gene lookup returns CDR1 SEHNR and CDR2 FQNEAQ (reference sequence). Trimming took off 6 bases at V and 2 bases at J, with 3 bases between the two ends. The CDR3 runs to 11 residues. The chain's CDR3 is CASRLTDTQYF. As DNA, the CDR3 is TGTGCCAGCAGACTCACAGATACGCAGTATTTT.

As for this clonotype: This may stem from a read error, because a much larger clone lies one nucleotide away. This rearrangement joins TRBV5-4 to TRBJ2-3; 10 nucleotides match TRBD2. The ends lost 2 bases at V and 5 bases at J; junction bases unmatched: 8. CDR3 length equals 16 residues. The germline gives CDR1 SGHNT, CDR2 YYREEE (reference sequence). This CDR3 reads CASSLTSGVWGDTQYF. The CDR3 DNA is TGTGCCAGCAGCTTAACTAGCGGGGTGTGGGGAGATACGCAGTATTTT.

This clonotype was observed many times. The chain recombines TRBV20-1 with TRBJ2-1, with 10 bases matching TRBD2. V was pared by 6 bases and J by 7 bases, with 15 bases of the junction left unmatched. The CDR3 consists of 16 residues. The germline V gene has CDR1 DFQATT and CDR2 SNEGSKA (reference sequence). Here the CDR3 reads CSATVGAGGPSNEQFF. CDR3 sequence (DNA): TGCAGTGCCACCGTGGGAGCGGGAGGGCCTAGTAATGAGCAGTTCTTC.

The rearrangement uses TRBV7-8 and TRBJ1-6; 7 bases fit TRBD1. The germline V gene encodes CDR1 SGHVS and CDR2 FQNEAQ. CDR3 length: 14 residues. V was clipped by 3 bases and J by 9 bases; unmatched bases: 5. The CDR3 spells CASSLVTGSSPLHF. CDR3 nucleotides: TGTGCCAGCAGCTTGGTGACAGGGAGTTCACCCCTCCACTTT. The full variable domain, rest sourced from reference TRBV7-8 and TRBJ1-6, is GAGVSQSPRYKVAKRGQDVALRCDPISGHVSLFWYQQALGQGPEFLTYFQNEAQLDKSGLPSDRFFAERPEGSVSTLKIQRTQQEDSAVYLCASSLVTGSSPLHFGNGTRLTVT.

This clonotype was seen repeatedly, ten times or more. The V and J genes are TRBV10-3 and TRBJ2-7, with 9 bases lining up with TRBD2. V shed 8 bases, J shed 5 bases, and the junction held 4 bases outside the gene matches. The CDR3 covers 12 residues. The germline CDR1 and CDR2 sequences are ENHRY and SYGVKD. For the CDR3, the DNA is TGTGCCATCGCGCGGGAGGGACACGAGCAGTACTTC. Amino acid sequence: CAIAREGHEQYF.

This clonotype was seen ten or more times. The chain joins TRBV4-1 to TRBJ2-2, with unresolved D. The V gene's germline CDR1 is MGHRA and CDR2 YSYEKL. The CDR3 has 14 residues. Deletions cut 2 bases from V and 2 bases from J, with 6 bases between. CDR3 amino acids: CASSQTLNTGELFF. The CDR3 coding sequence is TGCGCCAGCAGCCAAACCTTAAACACCGGGGAGCTGTTTTTT.

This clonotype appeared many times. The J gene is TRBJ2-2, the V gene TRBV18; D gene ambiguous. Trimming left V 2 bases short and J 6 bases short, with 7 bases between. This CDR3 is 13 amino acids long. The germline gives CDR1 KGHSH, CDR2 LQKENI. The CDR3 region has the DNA TGTGCCAGCTCACCAAACGAGTCCGGGGAGCTGTTTTTT. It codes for CASSPNESGELFF.

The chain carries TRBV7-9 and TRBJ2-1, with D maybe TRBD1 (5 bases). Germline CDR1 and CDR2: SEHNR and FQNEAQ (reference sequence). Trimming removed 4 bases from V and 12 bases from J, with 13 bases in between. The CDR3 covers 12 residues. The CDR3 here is CASSSDIRVQFF. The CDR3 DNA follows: TGTGCCAGCAGCTCGGACATACGAGTGCAGTTCTTC.

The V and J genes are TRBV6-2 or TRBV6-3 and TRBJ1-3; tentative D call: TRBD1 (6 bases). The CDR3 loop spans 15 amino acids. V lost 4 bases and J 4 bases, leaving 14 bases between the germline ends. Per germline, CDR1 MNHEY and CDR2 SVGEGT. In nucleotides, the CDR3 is TGTGCCAGCAGTTTGTGGGGGCGTTTCGGAAACACCATATATTTT. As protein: CASSLWGRFGNTIYF.

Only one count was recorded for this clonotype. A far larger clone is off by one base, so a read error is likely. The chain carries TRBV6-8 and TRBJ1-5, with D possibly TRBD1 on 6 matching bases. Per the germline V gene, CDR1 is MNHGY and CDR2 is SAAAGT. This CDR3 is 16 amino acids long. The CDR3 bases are TGTGCCAGCAGCCCGGACGGACAGCGCGGGGATCAGCCCAAGCATTTT. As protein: CASSPDGQRGDQPKHF.

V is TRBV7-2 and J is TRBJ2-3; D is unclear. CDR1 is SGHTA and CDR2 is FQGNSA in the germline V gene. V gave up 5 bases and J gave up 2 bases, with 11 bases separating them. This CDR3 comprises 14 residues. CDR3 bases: TGTGCCAGCAGCCCGCCGGGCCTCACAGATACGCAGTATTTT. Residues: CASSPPGLTDTQYF.

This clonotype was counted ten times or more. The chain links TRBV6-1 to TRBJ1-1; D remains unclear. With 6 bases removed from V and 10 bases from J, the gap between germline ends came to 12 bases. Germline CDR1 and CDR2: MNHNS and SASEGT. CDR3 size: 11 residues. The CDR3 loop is CASRDSGLAFF. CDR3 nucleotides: TGTGCCAGCAGGGATAGTGGGTTAGCTTTCTTT.

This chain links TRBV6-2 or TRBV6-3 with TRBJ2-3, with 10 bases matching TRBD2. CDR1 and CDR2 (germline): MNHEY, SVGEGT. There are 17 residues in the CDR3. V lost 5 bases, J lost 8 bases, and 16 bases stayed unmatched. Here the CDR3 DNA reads TGTGCCAGCAGTGAGGGGGCTCTAGCGGGGGCAGGAGGTACGCAGTATTTT. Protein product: CASSEGALAGAGGTQYF.

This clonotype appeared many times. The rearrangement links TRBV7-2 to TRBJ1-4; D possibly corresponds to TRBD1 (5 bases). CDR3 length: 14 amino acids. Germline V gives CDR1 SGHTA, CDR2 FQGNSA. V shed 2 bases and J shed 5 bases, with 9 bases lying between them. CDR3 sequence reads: CASSLTGRNEKLFF. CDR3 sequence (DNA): TGTGCCAGCAGCTTAACAGGCCGAAATGAAAAACTGTTTTTT.

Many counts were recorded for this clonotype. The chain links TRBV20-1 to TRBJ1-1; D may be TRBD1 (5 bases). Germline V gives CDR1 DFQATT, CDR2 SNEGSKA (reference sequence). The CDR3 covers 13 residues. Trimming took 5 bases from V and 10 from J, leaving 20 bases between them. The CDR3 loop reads CSASGTLSSGAFF. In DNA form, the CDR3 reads TGCAGTGCTTCCGGGACTCTAAGCTCGGGAGCTTTCTTT.

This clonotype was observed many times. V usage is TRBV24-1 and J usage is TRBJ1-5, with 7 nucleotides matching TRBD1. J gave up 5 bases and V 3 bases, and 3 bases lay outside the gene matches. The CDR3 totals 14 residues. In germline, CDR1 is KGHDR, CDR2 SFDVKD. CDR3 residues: CATSDTGEHQPQHF. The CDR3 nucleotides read TGTGCCACCAGTGATACAGGGGAACATCAGCCCCAGCATTTT.

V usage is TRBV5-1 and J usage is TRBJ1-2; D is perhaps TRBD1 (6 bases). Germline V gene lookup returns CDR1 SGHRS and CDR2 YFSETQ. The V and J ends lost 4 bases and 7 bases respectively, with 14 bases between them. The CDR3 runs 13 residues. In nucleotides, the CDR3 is TGCGCCAGCAGCCGAGGGGGGGGGGTTGGCTACACCTTC. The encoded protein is CASSRGGGVGYTF.

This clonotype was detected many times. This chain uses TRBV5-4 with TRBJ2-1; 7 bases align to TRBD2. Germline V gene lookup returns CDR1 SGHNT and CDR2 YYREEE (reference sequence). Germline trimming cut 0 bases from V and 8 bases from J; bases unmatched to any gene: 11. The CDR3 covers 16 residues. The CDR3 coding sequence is TGTGCCAGCAGCTTGGTCCCCGGGGGGAACATGTATGAGCAGTTCTTC. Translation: CASSLVPGGNMYEQFF.

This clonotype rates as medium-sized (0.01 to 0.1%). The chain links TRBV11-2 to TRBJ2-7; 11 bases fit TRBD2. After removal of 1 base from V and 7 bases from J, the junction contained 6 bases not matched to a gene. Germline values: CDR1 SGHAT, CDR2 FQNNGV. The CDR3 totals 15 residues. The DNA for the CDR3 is TGTGCCAGCAGCTTAGGTCTAGCGGGAGGACAGGAGCAGTACTTC. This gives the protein CASSLGLAGGQEQYF. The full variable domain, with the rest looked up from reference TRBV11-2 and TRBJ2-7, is EAGVAQSPRYKIIEKRQSVAFWCNPISGHATLYWYQQILGQGPKLLIQFQNNGVVDDSQLPKDRFSAERLKGVDSTLKIQPAKLEDSAVYLCASSLGLAGGQEQYFGPGTRLTVT.